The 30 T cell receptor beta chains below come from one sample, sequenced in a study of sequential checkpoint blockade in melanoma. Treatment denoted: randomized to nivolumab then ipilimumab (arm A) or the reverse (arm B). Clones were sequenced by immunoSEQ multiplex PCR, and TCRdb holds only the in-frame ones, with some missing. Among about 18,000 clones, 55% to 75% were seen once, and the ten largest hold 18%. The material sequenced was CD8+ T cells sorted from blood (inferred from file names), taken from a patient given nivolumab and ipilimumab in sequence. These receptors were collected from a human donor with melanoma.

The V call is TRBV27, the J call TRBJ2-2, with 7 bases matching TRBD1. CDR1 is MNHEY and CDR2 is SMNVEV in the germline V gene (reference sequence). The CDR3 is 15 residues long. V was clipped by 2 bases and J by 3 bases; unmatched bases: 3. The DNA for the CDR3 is TGTGCCAGCAGTTTAGTGACAGGGTACACCGGGGAGCTGTTTTTT. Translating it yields CASSLVTGYTGELFF.

In nucleotides, the CDR3 is TGTGCCAGCAGCCCGTCGGCGGGGACCTACAATGAGCAGTTCTTC. Translating it yields CASSPSAGTYNEQFF. The J gene is TRBJ2-1, the V gene TRBV7-9; weak D call: TRBD2 (6 bases). The CDR3 runs to 15 residues. Germline V lookup: CDR1 SEHNR, CDR2 FQNEAQ (reference sequence). Trimming took 5 bases from V and 2 from J, leaving 13 bases between them.

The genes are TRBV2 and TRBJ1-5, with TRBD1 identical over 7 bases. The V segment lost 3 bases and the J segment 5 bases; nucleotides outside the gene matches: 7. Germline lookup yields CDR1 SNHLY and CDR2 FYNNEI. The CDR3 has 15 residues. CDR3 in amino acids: CASSDTGQVYQPQHF. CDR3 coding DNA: TGTGCCAGCAGTGACACAGGACAGGTCTATCAGCCCCAGCATTTT. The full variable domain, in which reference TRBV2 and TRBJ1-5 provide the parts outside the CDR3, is EPEVTQTPSHQVTQMGQEVILRCVPISNHLYFYWYRQILGQKVEFLVSFYNNEISEKSEIFDDQFSVERPDGSNFTLKIRSTKLEDSAMYFCASSDTGQVYQPQHFGDGTRLSIL.

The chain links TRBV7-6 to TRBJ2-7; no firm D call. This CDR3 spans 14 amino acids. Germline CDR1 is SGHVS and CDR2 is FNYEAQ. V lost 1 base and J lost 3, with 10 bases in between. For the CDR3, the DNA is TGTGCCAGCAGCTTAGGGGCCGGTTACTACGAGCAGTACTTC. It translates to CASSLGAGYYEQYF. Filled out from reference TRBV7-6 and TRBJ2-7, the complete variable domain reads GAGVSQSPRYKVTKRGQDVALRCDPISGHVSLYWYRQALGQGPEFLTYFNYEAQQDKSGLPNDRFSAERPEGSISTLTIQRTEQRDSAMYRCASSLGAGYYEQYFGPGTRLTVT.

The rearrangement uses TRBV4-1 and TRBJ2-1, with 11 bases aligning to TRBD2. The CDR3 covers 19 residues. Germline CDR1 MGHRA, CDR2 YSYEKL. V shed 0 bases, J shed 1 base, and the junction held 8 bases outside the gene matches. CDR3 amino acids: CASSQETLAGGYSYNEQFF. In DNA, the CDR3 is TGCGCCAGCAGCCAAGAAACCCTAGCGGGAGGCTATTCCTACAATGAGCAGTTCTTC.

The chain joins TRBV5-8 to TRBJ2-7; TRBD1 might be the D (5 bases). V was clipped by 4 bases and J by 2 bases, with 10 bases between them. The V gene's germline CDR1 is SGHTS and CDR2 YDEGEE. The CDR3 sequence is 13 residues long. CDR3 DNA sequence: TGTGCCAGCAGCATCAGGGTAACCTACGAGCAGTACTTC. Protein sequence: CASSIRVTYEQYF.

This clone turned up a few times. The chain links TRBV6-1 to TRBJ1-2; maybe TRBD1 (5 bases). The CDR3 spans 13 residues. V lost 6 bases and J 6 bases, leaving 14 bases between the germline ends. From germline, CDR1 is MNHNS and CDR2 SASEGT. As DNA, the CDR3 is TGTGCCAGCAGCCCAACCAGGGTTGATGGCTACACCTTC. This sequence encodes CASSPTRVDGYTF.

CDR3 amino acids: CASSLGGSTHEQFF. The CDR3 coding sequence is TGTGCCAGCAGCTTAGGCGGGAGCACCCATGAGCAGTTCTTC. The J gene is TRBJ2-1, the V gene TRBV7-3, with 7 bases identical to TRBD2. Germline CDR1 is SGHTA and CDR2 is FQGTGA. V gave up 2 bases and J gave up 8 bases; unmatched junction bases: 6. CDR3 length equals 14 residues.

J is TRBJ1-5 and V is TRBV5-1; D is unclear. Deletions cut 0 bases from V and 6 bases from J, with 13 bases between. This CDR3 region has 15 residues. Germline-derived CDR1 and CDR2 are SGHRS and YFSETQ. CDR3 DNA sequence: TGCGCCAGCAGCTTGGATGGCAGGAGGATTCAGCCCCAGCATTTT. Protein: CASSLDGRRIQPQHF.

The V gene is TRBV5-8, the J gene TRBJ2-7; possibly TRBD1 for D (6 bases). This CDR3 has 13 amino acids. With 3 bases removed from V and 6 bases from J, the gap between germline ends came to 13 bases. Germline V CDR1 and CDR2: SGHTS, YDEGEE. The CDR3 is CASSWTVPGEQYF. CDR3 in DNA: TGTGCCAGCAGCTGGACAGTTCCCGGCGAGCAGTACTTC. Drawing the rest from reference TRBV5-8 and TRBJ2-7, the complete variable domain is EAGVTQSPTHLIKTRGQQATLRCSPISGHTSVYWYQQALGLGLQFLLWYDEGEERNRGNFPPRFSGRQFPNYSSELNVNALELEDSALYLCASSWTVPGEQYFGPGTRLTVT.

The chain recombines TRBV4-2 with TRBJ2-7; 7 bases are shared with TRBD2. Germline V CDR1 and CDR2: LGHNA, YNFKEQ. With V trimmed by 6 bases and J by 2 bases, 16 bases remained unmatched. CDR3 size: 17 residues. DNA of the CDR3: TGTGCCAGCAGTGTTAACGCAGGGAGGGTGTCCACCTACGAGCAGTACTTC. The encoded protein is CASSVNAGRVSTYEQYF.

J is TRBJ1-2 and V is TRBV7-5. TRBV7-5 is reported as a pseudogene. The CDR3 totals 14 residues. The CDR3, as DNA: TGTGCCAGCAGCTCGAGCGCCGCTAACTATGGCTACACCTTC. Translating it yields CASSSSAANYGYTF.

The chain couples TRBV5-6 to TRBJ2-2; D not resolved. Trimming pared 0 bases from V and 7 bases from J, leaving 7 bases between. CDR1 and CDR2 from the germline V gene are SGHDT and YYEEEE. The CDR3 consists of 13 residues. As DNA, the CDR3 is TGTGCCAGCAGCTTGGTAGGAGACGGGGAGCTGTTTTTT. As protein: CASSLVGDGELFF.

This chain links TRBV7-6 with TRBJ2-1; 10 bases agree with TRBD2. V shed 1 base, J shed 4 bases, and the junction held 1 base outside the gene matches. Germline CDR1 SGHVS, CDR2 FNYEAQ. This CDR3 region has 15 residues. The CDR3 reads CASSLVGLAYNEQFF. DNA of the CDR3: TGTGCCAGCAGCTTAGTGGGACTAGCGTACAATGAGCAGTTCTTC.

CDR3 sequence reads: CASSPTSEAYNEQFF. The CDR3 DNA reads as TGCGCCAGCAGCCCGACTAGCGAGGCCTACAATGAGCAGTTCTTC. The chain recombines TRBV4-3 with TRBJ2-1; 8 positions match TRBD2. The CDR3 has 15 amino acids. In germline, CDR1 is LGHNA, CDR2 YSLEER. Trimming took 4 bases from V and 2 from J; bases not matched to a gene: 4.

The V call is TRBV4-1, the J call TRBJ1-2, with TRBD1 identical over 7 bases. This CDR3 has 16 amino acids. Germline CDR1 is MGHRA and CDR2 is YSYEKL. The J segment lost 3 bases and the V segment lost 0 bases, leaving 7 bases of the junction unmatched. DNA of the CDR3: TGCGCCAGCAGCCAAGATCTAGCAGGGGGTTACTATGGCTACACCTTC. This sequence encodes CASSQDLAGGYYGYTF.

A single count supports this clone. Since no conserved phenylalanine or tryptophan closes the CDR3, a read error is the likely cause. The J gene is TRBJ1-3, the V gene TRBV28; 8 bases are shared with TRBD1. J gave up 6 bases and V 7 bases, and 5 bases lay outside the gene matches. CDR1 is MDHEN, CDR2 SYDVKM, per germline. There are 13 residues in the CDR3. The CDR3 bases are TGTGCCAGCAACAGACAGGGGTCAAACACCATATATCTT. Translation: CASNRQGSNTIYL.

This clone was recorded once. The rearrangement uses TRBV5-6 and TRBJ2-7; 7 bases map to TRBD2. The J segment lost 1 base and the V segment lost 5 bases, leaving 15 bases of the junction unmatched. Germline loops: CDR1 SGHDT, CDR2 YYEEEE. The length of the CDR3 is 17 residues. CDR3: CASRSRPGLPSSYEQYF. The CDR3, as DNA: TGTGCCAGCAGGTCCAGACCGGGACTACCATCTTCCTACGAGCAGTACTTC. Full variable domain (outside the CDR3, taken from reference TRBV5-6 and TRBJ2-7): DAGVTQSPTHLIKTRGQQVTLRCSPKSGHDTVSWYQQALGQGPQFIFQYYEEEERQRGNFPDRFSGHQFPNYSSELNVNALLLGDSALYLCASRSRPGLPSSYEQYFGPGTRLTVT.

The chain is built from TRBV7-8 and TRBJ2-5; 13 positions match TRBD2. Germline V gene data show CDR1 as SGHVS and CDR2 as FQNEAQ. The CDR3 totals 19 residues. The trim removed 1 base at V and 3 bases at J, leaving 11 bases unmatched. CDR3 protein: CASSLEAMTSGGPKETQYF. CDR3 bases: TGTGCCAGCAGCTTAGAGGCCATGACTAGCGGGGGGCCAAAAGAGACCCAGTACTTC. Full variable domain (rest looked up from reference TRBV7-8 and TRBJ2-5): GAGVSQSPRYKVAKRGQDVALRCDPISGHVSLFWYQQALGQGPEFLTYFQNEAQLDKSGLPSDRFFAERPEGSVSTLKIQRTQQEDSAVYLCASSLEAMTSGGPKETQYFGPGTRLLVL.

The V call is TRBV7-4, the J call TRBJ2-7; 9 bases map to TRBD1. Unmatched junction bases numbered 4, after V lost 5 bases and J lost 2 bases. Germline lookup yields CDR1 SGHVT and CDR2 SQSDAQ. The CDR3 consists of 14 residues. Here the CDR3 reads CASSLRDRAYEQYF. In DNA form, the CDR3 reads TGTGCCAGCAGCCTCCGGGACAGGGCCTACGAGCAGTACTTC.

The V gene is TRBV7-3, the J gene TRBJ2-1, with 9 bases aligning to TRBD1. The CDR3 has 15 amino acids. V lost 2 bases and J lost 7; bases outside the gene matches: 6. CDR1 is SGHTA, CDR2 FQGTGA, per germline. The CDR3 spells CASSLVQGAGNEQFF. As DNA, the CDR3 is TGTGCCAGCAGCTTAGTACAGGGGGCTGGTAATGAGCAGTTCTTC.

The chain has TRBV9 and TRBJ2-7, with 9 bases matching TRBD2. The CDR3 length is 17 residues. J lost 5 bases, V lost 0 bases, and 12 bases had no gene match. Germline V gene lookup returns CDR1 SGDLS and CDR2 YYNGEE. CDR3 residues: CASSVAGLALREDEQYF. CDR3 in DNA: TGTGCCAGCAGCGTAGCTGGACTAGCGCTGAGAGAGGACGAGCAGTACTTC.

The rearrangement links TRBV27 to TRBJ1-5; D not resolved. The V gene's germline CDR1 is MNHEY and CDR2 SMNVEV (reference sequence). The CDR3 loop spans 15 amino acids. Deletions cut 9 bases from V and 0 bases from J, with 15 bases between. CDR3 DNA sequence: TGTGCCAGTATACAGTCGGGGAATAGCAATCAGCCCCAGCATTTT. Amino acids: CASIQSGNSNQPQHF.

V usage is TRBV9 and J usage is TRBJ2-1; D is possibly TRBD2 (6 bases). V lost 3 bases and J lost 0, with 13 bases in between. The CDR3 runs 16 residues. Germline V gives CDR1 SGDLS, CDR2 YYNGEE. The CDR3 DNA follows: TGTGCCAGCAGCGGTCTCGCGGGACTCTCCTACAATGAGCAGTTCTTC. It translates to CASSGLAGLSYNEQFF.

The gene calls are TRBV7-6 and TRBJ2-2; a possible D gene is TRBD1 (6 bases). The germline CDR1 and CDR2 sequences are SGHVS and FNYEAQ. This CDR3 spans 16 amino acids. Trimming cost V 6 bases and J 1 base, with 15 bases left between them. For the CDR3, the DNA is TGTGCCAGCAGTTTTATGGGGACAATGAACACCGGGGAGCTGTTTTTT. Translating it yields CASSFMGTMNTGELFF.

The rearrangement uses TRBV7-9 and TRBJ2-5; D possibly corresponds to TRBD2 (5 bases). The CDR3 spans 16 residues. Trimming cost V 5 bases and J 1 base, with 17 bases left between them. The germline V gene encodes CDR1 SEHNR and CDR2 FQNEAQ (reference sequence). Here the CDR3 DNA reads TGTGCCAGCAGCCCCACCCGGGGAGCGTCCCAAGAGACCCAGTACTTC. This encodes CASSPTRGASQETQYF.

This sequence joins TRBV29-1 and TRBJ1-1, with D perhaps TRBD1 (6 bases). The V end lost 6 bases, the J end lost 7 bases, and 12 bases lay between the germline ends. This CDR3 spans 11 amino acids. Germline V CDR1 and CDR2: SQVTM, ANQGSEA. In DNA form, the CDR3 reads TGCAGCGTGGCGGGGGGGCTTGAAGCTTTCTTT. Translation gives CSVAGGLEAFF.

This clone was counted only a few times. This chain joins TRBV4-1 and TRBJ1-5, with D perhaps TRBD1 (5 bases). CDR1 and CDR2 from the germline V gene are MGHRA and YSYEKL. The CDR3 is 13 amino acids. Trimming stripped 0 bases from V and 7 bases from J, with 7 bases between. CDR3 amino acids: CASSQEGGQPQHF. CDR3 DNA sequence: TGCGCCAGCAGCCAAGAGGGGGGACAGCCCCAGCATTTT.

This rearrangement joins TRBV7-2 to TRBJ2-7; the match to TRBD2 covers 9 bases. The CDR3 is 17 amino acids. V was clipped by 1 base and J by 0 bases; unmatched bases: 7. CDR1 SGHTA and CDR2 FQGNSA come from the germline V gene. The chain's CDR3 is CASSLGSGGHSSYEQYF. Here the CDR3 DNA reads TGTGCCAGCAGCTTAGGTAGCGGGGGCCACAGCTCCTACGAGCAGTACTTC. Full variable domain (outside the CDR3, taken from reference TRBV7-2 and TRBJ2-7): GAGVSQSPSNKVTEKGKDVELRCDPISGHTALYWYRQSLGQGLEFLIYFQGNSAPDKSGLPSDRFSAERTGGSVSTLTIQRTQQEDSAVYLCASSLGSGGHSSYEQYFGPGTRLTVT.

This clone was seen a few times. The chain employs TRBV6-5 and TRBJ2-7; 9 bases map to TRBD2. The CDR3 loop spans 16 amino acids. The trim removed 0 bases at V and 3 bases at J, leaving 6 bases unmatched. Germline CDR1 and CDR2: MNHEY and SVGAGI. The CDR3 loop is CASSYSEAGGSYEQYF. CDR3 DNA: TGTGCCAGCAGTTACTCTGAGGCGGGAGGGAGCTACGAGCAGTACTTC.